The 28 T cell receptor beta chains given below trace back to one sample, sequenced in a study of blood T cell repertoires in COVID-19 (TCRdb year 2020). Libraries were prepared through the immunoSEQ multiplex PCR assay. TCRdb retrieved this table from immuneACCESS and kept in-frame rearrangements only. Not all clones are present; in checked studies, unresolved V genes account for under half, and no reason is known for the remainder. This sample holds about 110,000 clones; 84% were observed only once. Approximately 4.1% of the sample is in the top ten clones. Sequencing input: peripheral blood. Source of these receptors: a human donor in a cohort sampled during active COVID-19.

This sequence joins TRBV6-5 and TRBJ2-4; 8 bases are a match to TRBD1. The CDR3 runs 14 residues. J gave up 5 bases and V 5 bases, and 5 bases lay outside the gene matches. The V gene's germline CDR1 is MNHEY and CDR2 SVGAGI. CDR3 protein: CASSNPGGENIQYF. In nucleotides, the CDR3 is TGTGCCAGCAGTAACCCAGGGGGCGAAAACATTCAGTACTTC.

The chain combines TRBV3-1 (or the pseudogene TRBV3-2) with TRBJ2-7; 7 nucleotides agree with TRBD1. CDR1 LGHDT and CDR2 YNNKEL come from the germline V gene (reference sequence). The CDR3 is 12 residues long. J was trimmed by 3 bases and V by 4 bases; bases with no gene match: 0. The CDR3 protein is CASSRDSYEQYV. CDR3 sequence (DNA): TGTGCCAGCAGCCGGGACAGCTACGAGCAGTACGTC.

This chain links TRBV19 with TRBJ2-3; 12 bases fit TRBD2. Germline loops: CDR1 LNHDA, CDR2 SQIVND (reference sequence). The CDR3 contains 15 residues. J gave up 7 bases and V 6 bases, and 8 bases lay outside the gene matches. The CDR3 nucleotides are TGTGCCAGTAGCGTACTAGCGGGAGGAGCAAATACGCAGTATTTT. Translation gives CASSVLAGGANTQYF. The full variable domain, rest sourced from reference TRBV19 and TRBJ2-3, is DGGITQSPKYLFRKEGQNVTLSCEQNLNHDAMYWYRQDPGQGLRLIYYSQIVNDFQKGDIAEGYSVSREKKESFPLTVTSAQKNPTAFYLCASSVLAGGANTQYFGPGTRLTVL.

The rearrangement links TRBV6-2 or TRBV6-3 to TRBJ1-2; D not resolved. Germline CDR1 and CDR2: MNHEY and SVGEGT. CDR3 size: 12 residues. Trimming shortened V by 2 bases and J by 4 bases, and 5 bases separated the two germline ends. CDR3 loop: CASSYGSYGYTF. The CDR3 nucleotides read TGTGCCAGCAGTTACGGGAGCTATGGCTACACCTTC.

This sequence joins TRBV11-2 and TRBJ1-4; 10 nucleotides line up with TRBD1. Germline V gene data show CDR1 as SGHAT and CDR2 as FQNNGV. The junction had 4 bases not matched to a gene; V was cut back by 3 bases and J by 6 bases. The CDR3 has 15 amino acids. This chain's CDR3 is CASSLRGQGHEKLFF. The CDR3 nucleotides are TGTGCCAGCAGCTTGCGGGGACAGGGGCATGAAAAACTGTTTTTT.

The rearrangement joins TRBV4-2 to TRBJ2-7; TRBD2 matches at 8 bases. The CDR3 has 14 residues. V lost 5 bases and J lost 5; bases outside the gene matches: 8. Germline CDR1 reads LGHNA; CDR2 reads YNFKEQ. CDR3 nucleotide sequence: TGTGCCAGCAGCTCCGGGGGGGGTTTTAACGAGCAGTACTTC. This sequence encodes CASSSGGGFNEQYF.

J is TRBJ1-5 and V is TRBV11-3, with TRBD1 matching 7 bases. The germline gives CDR1 SGHNT, CDR2 YENEEA. CDR3 size: 14 residues. Trimming cost V 6 bases and J 3 bases; bases outside gene matches: 5. The CDR3 region is CASRQDRANQPQHF. The CDR3 bases are TGTGCCAGCAGACAAGACAGGGCCAATCAGCCCCAGCATTTT.

The chain combines TRBV28 with TRBJ2-1, with TRBD1 identical over 9 bases. The V gene's germline CDR1 is MDHEN and CDR2 SYDVKM. The CDR3 covers 14 residues. After removal of 7 bases from V and 1 base from J, the junction contained 2 bases not matched to a gene. CDR3 DNA: TGTGCCAGCATGGGACAGGGATCCTACAATGAGCAGTTCTTC. It yields the protein CASMGQGSYNEQFF.

This clone was seen a single time. The chain combines TRBV2 with TRBJ2-7; TRBD1 agrees at 8 bases. Trimming took 6 bases from V and 11 from J; bases not matched to a gene: 9. The CDR3 runs 12 residues. Germline-derived CDR1 and CDR2 are SNHLY and FYNNEI. The CDR3 coding sequence is TGTGCCAGCAGGTCAACAGGGGGACAGAAGTACGTC. This sequence encodes CASRSTGGQKYV.

This CDR3 is CASSYRDRGNEKLFF. The CDR3 coding sequence is TGTGCCAGCAGCTACCGGGACAGGGGTAATGAAAAACTGTTTTTT. This chain links TRBV7-9 with TRBJ1-4; TRBD1 matches 10 bases. Germline loops: CDR1 SEHNR, CDR2 FQNEAQ (reference sequence). Losses at the gene ends were 4 bases for V and 4 bases for J; bases not matched to a gene: 3. CDR3 length: 15 residues.

This clone showed up just a few times. The chain carries TRBV6-2 or TRBV6-3 and TRBJ2-1; perhaps TRBD2 as D (6 bases). Germline V gene data show CDR1 as MNHEY and CDR2 as SVGEGT. Trimming pared 2 bases from V and 4 bases from J, leaving 12 bases between. The CDR3 is 15 amino acids. CDR3 sequence (DNA): TGTGCCAGCAGTTACAAGGGACTCAAATACAATGAGCAGTTCTTC. Protein: CASSYKGLKYNEQFF.

The chain joins TRBV11-2 to TRBJ2-3; 9 bases are shared with TRBD2. This CDR3 is built from 17 residues. Germline V gene data show CDR1 as SGHAT and CDR2 as FQNNGV. J lost 3 bases, V lost 5 bases, and 12 bases had no gene match. This chain's CDR3 is CASSPAPRGRATDTQYF. CDR3 sequence (DNA): TGTGCCAGCAGCCCCGCCCCGCGCGGGAGGGCGACAGATACGCAGTATTTT.

This sequence joins TRBV4-3 and TRBJ1-1; D is perhaps TRBD1 (5 bases). Germline CDR1 reads LGHNA; CDR2 reads YSLEER. The CDR3 is made up of 15 amino acids. V dropped 1 base and J dropped 4 bases, with 13 bases sitting between them. The CDR3 sequence: CASSQGLQGGTEAFF. In DNA form, the CDR3 reads TGCGCCAGCAGCCAAGGTCTCCAGGGAGGCACTGAAGCTTTCTTT.

CDR3: CASRGLAGVHNEQFF. The CDR3 DNA sequence: TGTGCCAGCAGGGGACTAGCGGGAGTCCACAATGAGCAGTTCTTC. V is TRBV6-6 and J is TRBJ2-1; 14 bases fit TRBD2. This CDR3 has 15 amino acids. V was pared by 6 bases and J by 5 bases, with 3 bases of the junction left unmatched. Germline CDR1 is MNHNY and CDR2 is SVGAGI (reference sequence).

The chain uses TRBV9 and TRBJ2-7; D perhaps matches TRBD2 (6 bases). This CDR3 contains 13 residues. Germline CDR1 SGDLS, CDR2 YYNGEE. Trimming took 1 base from V and 6 from J, leaving 11 bases between them. The CDR3 loop reads CASSVLFGSEQYF. In nucleotides, the CDR3 is TGTGCCAGCAGCGTATTATTCGGGAGCGAGCAGTACTTC.

V and J are TRBV12-3 or TRBV12-4 and TRBJ1-1, with D perhaps matching TRBD1 (6 bases). The germline V and J ends were trimmed by 8 bases and 9 bases, with 19 bases remaining between them. This CDR3 has 13 residues. The CDR3 nucleotides read TGTGCCAGCGCCGGGGGGGGCGAGTGGAAAGCTTTCTTT. Translation gives CASAGGGEWKAFF.

This chain links TRBV30 with TRBJ1-6; the match to TRBD1 covers 9 bases. V gave up 2 bases and J gave up 9 bases; unmatched junction bases: 5. The CDR3 length is 14 residues. Germline-derived CDR1 and CDR2 are GTSNPN and SVGIG (reference sequence). This chain's CDR3 is CAWSPGTGTSPLHF. DNA for the CDR3: TGTGCCTGGAGTCCCGGGACAGGGACTTCACCCCTCCACTTT.

This chain links TRBV18 with TRBJ1-1; a possible D gene is TRBD1 (5 bases). The length of the CDR3 is 17 residues. Germline-derived CDR1 and CDR2 are KGHSH and LQKENI. V was trimmed by 5 bases and J by 4 bases, leaving 23 bases between them. CDR3 bases: TGTGCCAGCTCATCCACTGGGGCCAGGGCAGATCTCACTGAAGCTTTCTTT. Translated, it gives CASSSTGARADLTEAFF.

This chain connects TRBV4-3 to TRBJ2-2, with TRBD2 identical over 13 bases. Germline values: CDR1 LGHNA, CDR2 YSLEER. J was trimmed by 6 bases and V by 1 base; bases with no gene match: 8. This CDR3 is 18 amino acids long. The CDR3, as DNA: TGCGCCAGCAGCCAAGGGTGGACTAGCGGGAGAGGTGCCGGGGAGCTGTTTTTT. Protein product: CASSQGWTSGRGAGELFF.

The chain links TRBV19 to TRBJ2-7; 7 bases agree with TRBD2. Germline CDR1 and CDR2: LNHDA and SQIVND (reference sequence). V shed 3 bases, J shed 2 bases, and the junction held 7 bases outside the gene matches. This CDR3 has 15 residues. The CDR3 reads CASSIAGAKTYEQYF. In nucleotides, the CDR3 is TGTGCCAGTAGTATTGCGGGAGCAAAAACCTACGAGCAGTACTTC. Together with reference TRBV19 and TRBJ2-7, the CDR3 gives the full variable domain: DGGITQSPKYLFRKEGQNVTLSCEQNLNHDAMYWYRQDPGQGLRLIYYSQIVNDFQKGDIAEGYSVSREKKESFPLTVTSAQKNPTAFYLCASSIAGAKTYEQYFGPGTRLTVT.

The chain employs TRBV5-1 and TRBJ1-2; 8 positions match TRBD1. The germline V gene encodes CDR1 SGHRS and CDR2 YFSETQ. This CDR3 has 15 amino acids. Unmatched junction bases numbered 8, after V lost 0 bases and J lost 7 bases. CDR3 protein: CASSLDPRGLFGYTF. CDR3 in DNA: TGCGCCAGCAGCTTGGATCCCAGGGGGCTATTTGGCTACACCTTC.

This clone is a singleton in its sample. The chain has TRBV6-6 and TRBJ1-3; tentative D call: TRBD1 (5 bases). Trimming removed 0 bases from V and 0 bases from J, with 9 bases in between. From germline, CDR1 is MNHNY and CDR2 SVGAGI (reference sequence). This CDR3 has 16 residues. CDR3: CASSYSWTSSGNTIYF. CDR3 nucleotides: TGTGCCAGCAGTTACTCGTGGACAAGCTCTGGAAACACCATATATTTT.

V gene TRBV15 combines with J gene TRBJ2-4; the match to TRBD1 covers 7 bases. CDR3 size: 17 residues. Unmatched junction bases numbered 8, after V lost 3 bases and J lost 0 bases. Per the germline V gene, CDR1 is LNHNV and CDR2 is YYDKDF (reference sequence). As DNA, the CDR3 is TGTGCCACCAGCAGCACCGGGACAGCCCTAGCCAAAAACATTCAGTACTTC. Its protein product is CATSSTGTALAKNIQYF.

The chain couples TRBV27 to TRBJ1-2, with D unclear. The CDR3 contains 12 residues. Deletions cut 5 bases from V and 8 bases from J, with 12 bases between. Germline V gene lookup returns CDR1 MNHEY and CDR2 SMNVEV (reference sequence). The CDR3 DNA reads as TGTGCCAGCAGTCCCCCGGGTTACGGCTACACCTTC. It translates to CASSPPGYGYTF.

The chain carries TRBV9 and TRBJ2-2; 12 positions match TRBD2. Germline V gene data show CDR1 as SGDLS and CDR2 as YYNGEE. The CDR3 extends over 16 amino acids. With V trimmed by 4 bases and J by 6 bases, 7 bases remained unmatched. The CDR3 is CASSSLAGGAPGELFF. The CDR3 nucleotides are TGTGCCAGCAGCTCTCTAGCGGGGGGGGCCCCCGGGGAGCTGTTTTTT.

This clone is a singleton in its sample. The chain is built from TRBV28 and TRBJ2-7; weak D call: TRBD2 (5 bases). Germline V gene data show CDR1 as MDHEN and CDR2 as SYDVKM. The V end was cut by 7 bases, the J end by 7 bases, with 11 bases between. This CDR3 spans 11 amino acids. The CDR3 loop is CASKGSGEQYV. For the CDR3, the DNA is TGTGCCAGCAAAGGGTCGGGGGAGCAGTACGTC.

This chain links TRBV7-2 with TRBJ2-7, with 11 bases matching TRBD2. CDR3 length: 13 residues. The germline V gene has CDR1 SGHTA and CDR2 FQGNSA. V lost 5 bases to trimming and J lost 7 bases; unmatched junction nucleotides: 4. This CDR3 is CASSRRLAGEQYF. CDR3 in DNA: TGTGCCAGCAGCCGTAGACTAGCGGGAGAGCAGTACTTC.

The chain employs TRBV28 and TRBJ2-1; 7 nucleotides align to TRBD2. Germline CDR1 MDHEN, CDR2 SYDVKM. V lost 6 bases, J lost 6 bases, and 14 bases stayed unmatched. This CDR3 comprises 16 residues. DNA of the CDR3: TGTGCCAGCAGCAGAACGGGGACTACCCTCGGCAATGAGCAGTTCTTC. Translation gives CASSRTGTTLGNEQFF.